The TCR beta chain under discussion was sequenced for a study of blood T cells in healthy people across ages (dated by TCRdb to between 2015 and 2016). Regarding the research as a whole: In model experiments, roughly one uniquely barcoded TCR beta cDNA molecule per two T cells was captured by template switching. The study measured age-related changes in TCR beta repertoire diversity using deep sequencing normalized with unique cDNA molecular identifiers. The donors were split into four age groups: young (average about 15 years), middle-aged (around 40), aged (more than 60) and long-lived (roughly 77). The study analyzed two additional independent replicas of 1 million unique cDNA reads from the same blood draw for two donors, one aged 18 to 30 and one aged 80 or older. To avoid experimental bias, donors of different ages were distributed randomly across sequencing lanes. Overall study outcomes, separate from this receptor: Observed TCR beta diversity per million T cells fell roughly linearly with age, and a significant reduction was already apparent by age around 40. Because profiling used bulk unsorted PBMCs, naive and antigen-experienced compartments could not be compared conclusively. Observed TCR beta diversity correlated strongly with the percentage of naive T cells measured by flow cytometry. Because donor CMV infection status was unknown, age-related changes in expanded clonotypes were potentially confounded. Compared with the aged group, the long-lived group had more naive CD4+ T cells, fewer expanded clones and increased TCR diversity, a pattern suggesting age selection. Total diversity estimates from one million sequenced T cells were considered lower bounds and underestimates.

Comment on this clonotype: Its antigen target is currently unknown. No base qualities exist here, and no much larger clone lies one base off it.

Receptor libraries were prepared by 5' RACE. Instrument used: Illumina HiSeq 2500. A second roughly 6 to 11 cycle PCR used a sample-barcoded 5' primer and a J-beta primer mix. Each TCR beta cDNA molecule received a unique molecular identifier from a template-switch 5' adaptor carrying 12 random nucleotides. Each sample yielded at least 3 million CDR3-containing paired-end reads. All of the RNA was converted into first-strand cDNA using the Mint cDNA synthesis kit, with a TRBC-specific oligonucleotide serving as the primer. Following uracil-DNA glycosylase treatment, all cDNA underwent a first 18-cycle PCR with the universal primers M1SS and BC2_uni_R. From the authors' description of their analysis: Normalization of each sample was performed by random selection of 1 million high-quality reads, each carrying a distinct molecular identifier. Reads sharing molecular identifiers were discarded rather than binned into consensus sequences. MiTCR, with a Q25 quality threshold and the strictest error-elimination algorithm, was used for CDR3 identification, clonotype clustering and error correction. Lower-bound total TCR beta diversity was estimated with a nonparametric unseen species model using Euler transformation. TCRdb reran the public reads through fastp at Q25 and MiXCR, keeping productive beta chains. CDR3 protein sequences are deduplicated, and each keeps its most common genes and DNA. In this record, the V and J calls reflect TCRdb's handling and not the investigators' own analysis. This sample lists about 1.5 million distinct CDR3 sequences; 35% to 45% were detected once. Together, the top ten hold about 3.8% of the sample.

The approximately 39 donors, aged roughly 6 to 95 years, were systemically healthy Caucasian individuals from Russia. Approximately 9.3 milliliters of peripheral blood were drawn from each donor into EDTA-treated Vacutainer tubes. Ficoll-Paque density-gradient centrifugation was used to isolate PBMCs, with at least 6.5 million per sample. Trizol reagent was used to extract total RNA from PBMCs, with at least 6 micrograms per sample. For every donor, flow cytometry on a PBMC aliquot measured the percentage of naive CD45RAhigh/CD27high T cells. From the cysteine through the phenylalanine, the CDR3 covers 15 amino acids. Just the 45-base CDR3 DNA is kept, in frame starting at base 1. Taken from the germline V gene, the CDR1 and CDR2 loops are SGHTA and FQGNSA. V loses 2 bases, J loses 6 bases, and the germline ends lie 14 bases apart.

The clonotype comes from a woman in her late teens or twenties in good health. The chain links TRBV7-2 with TRBJ1-5, with the D gene uncertain. Sequencing was carried out using blood. In nucleotide form, the sequence is TGTGCCAGCAGCTTATCGGCGGGTACGGTTCAGCCCCAGCATTTT. This is translated as CASSLSAGTVQPQHF.